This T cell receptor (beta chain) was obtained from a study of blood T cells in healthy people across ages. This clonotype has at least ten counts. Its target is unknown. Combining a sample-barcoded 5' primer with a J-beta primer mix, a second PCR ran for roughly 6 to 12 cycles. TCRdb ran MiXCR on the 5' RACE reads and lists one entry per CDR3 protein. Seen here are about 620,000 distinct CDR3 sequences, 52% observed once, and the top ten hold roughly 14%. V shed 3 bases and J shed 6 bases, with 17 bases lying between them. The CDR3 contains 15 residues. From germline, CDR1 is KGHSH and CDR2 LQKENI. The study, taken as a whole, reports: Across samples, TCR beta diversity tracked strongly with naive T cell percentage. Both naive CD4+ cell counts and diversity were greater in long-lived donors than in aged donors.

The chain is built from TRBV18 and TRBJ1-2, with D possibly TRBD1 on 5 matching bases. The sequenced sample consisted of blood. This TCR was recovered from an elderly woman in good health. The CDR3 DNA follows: TGTGCCAGCTCACCTCAGGGTCCACAACCTGATGGCTACACCTTC. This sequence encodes CASSPQGPQPDGYTF.